This T cell receptor (beta chain) comes out of a study of T cell responses to AZD1222 COVID-19 vaccine (dated by TCRdb to the early 2020s). With regard to the full study: A total of 233 trial participants underwent TCR sequencing, of whom about 200 had received two doses of AZD1222 and some 25 had received two doses of the MenACWY control vaccine. Trial participants were enrolled by age into 18-55, 56-69 and 70-plus year subgroups, with roughly 150, 30 and 60 TCR-sequenced participants respectively.

The CDR3 goes from the cysteine to the phenylalanine over 13 residues. Only the CDR3 region is kept as DNA, spanning 39 bases read in frame from base 1. V gives up 1 base and J gives up 4 bases, and the segment between their germline ends measures 5 bases. CDR1 LGHNA and CDR2 YNFKEQ were looked up in the germline V gene. The CDR3 regions of human TCRbeta chains were subjected to immunosequencing. From the authors' description of their analysis: Repertoire TCRs were checked for matches against a reference library of SARS-CoV-2-specific TCRs that had been generated using the MIRA antigen-specificity platform. Breadth was defined as the fraction of unique TCRs that were SARS-CoV-2-associated. Depth was defined as the fraction of total T cells that were SARS-CoV-2-associated. Using the MIRA data, each spike-specific TCR was assigned both to the spike region to which the TCR was reactive and to a CD4 or CD8 class. Log10-transformed breadth and depth values were compared by one-way ANOVA with Sidak's multiple comparisons tests. Entries here come from immuneACCESS through TCRdb and include only in-frame sequences with V and J called. Some clones fail to appear in such tables; in the studies checked, an unresolved V gene covers under half of the shortfall, and the cause of the remainder is unknown. V and J calls and clone size are given by that table; D and trimming were obtained from the DNA. For this sample the table gives over 130,000 clones, of which nearly 95% were detected only once. The biggest ten clones account for around 3.5% of the sample.

Broad study findings and their caveats: Because no day 14 peak-response samples were available, repertoires were characterized only after the peak T cell response. The vaccine-associated CD4 TCRs covered the entire spike protein, and the dominant responses fell in regions 160-218 and 743-854. After two AZD1222 doses, spike-specific TCR breadth and depth were significantly higher than at day 0 and than in MenACWY recipients. Conclusions about previously exposed vaccinees are limited because only five or six AZD1222 recipients were SARS-CoV-2 seropositive at baseline. The 56-69-year group was small, and its depth increase did not reach significance, likely because of low power. Most participants were white British and females outnumbered males, and the authors suggested that clonal diversity may have been underestimated. Nearly half of unique spike-specific TCRs reportedly recognized epitopes outside regions mutated in the B.1.351 and B.1.1.7 variants.

Read against the paper, the sample's time point label means: about 28 days (+/-7) after the second vaccine dose. AZD1222 recipients given second doses at about 4 weeks or at about 12 weeks were pooled, since spike-specific TCR depth and breadth were not found to differ between the two schedules. Samples from vaccinated people were obtained from the UK trials COV001 and COV002, which included a single-blind randomized controlled phase 2/3 trial of AZD1222 (ChAdOx1 nCoV-19) in healthy adults. For TCRbeta chain sequencing, PBMC samples from trial participants were taken at day 0 and at day 28 after the second dose. Comment on this clone: Its antigen is unknown. No much larger clone exists at a distance of one base, and base qualities are not known.

The sequence joins TRBV4-2 to TRBJ2-1; no D segment can be confidently identified. This TCR came from an adult who received the AZD1222 COVID-19 vaccine. Material: peripheral blood, obtained 28 days after the second AZD1222 dose. The CDR3 sequence is CASSQVAYNEQFF. The nucleotides read TGTGCCAGCAGCCAAGTTGCTTACAATGAGCAGTTCTTC.